The rows below give T cell receptor beta chains drawn from one sample of a study of vaccination and CD4 T cells after COVID-19. From the PCR reads, TCRdb called clonotypes with MiXCR, one entry per CDR3 protein. The table has 5,000 to 6,000 distinct CDR3 sequences, roughly 37% seen once. The antigens these receptors bind are not known. Sequenced material: CD4+ T cells from blood, cultured in vitro. The source is a human donor in good health. The CDR3 runs from the conserved cysteine through the conserved F or W. A D gene is named only where the DNA matches it firmly. Clone size appears in some rows only: once, few, many, or a class for an expanded clone.

V	D	size	J	DNA	CDR3
TRBV19	TRBD1	NA	TRBJ2-3	TGTGCCAGTAGTATAACCGGGACAGGCACAGATACGCAGTATTTT	CASSITGTGTDTQYF
TRBV20-1	TRBD1	few	TRBJ2-7	TGCAGTGCCTCACCCTCCTGGACAGGGAGCTCCTACGAGCAGTACTTC	CSASPSWTGSSYEQYF
TRBV5-6	NA	NA	TRBJ1-5	TGTGCCAGCAGCTTGGCATTTGGTGGCCAGCCCCAGCATTTT	CASSLAFGGQPQHF
TRBV6-5	NA	NA	TRBJ2-7	TGTGCCAGCAGTTACGCCTCGCTTACCTACGAGCAGTACTTC	CASSYASLTYEQYF
TRBV7-3	NA	NA	TRBJ2-5	TGTGCCAGCAGCCCCCTTAGCGGAGAGACCCAGTACTTC	CASSPLSGETQYF
TRBV6-1	NA	NA	TRBJ1-1	TGTGCCAGCAGTGAAAGCCCCGTCGAGAGGACTTTCTTT	CASSESPVERTFF
TRBV27	NA	few	TRBJ1-2	TGTGCCAGCAGTTTAGATCCCCGTAACTATGGCTACACCTTC	CASSLDPRNYGYTF
TRBV7-2	NA	few	TRBJ1-5	TGTGCCAGCAGCCCTCGTTGGACACACCGGCCGGATCAGCCCCAGCATTTT	CASSPRWTHRPDQPQHF
TRBV6-4	TRBD2	NA	TRBJ2-1	TGTGCCAGCAGCGCCGGGACTAGAGAACACGATGAGCAGTTCTTC	CASSAGTREHDEQFF
TRBV2	NA	NA	TRBJ1-2	TGTGCCAGCCACTTAGGACAGATAAGCTATGGCTACACCTTC	CASHLGQISYGYTF
TRBV5-3	NA	NA	TRBJ2-5	TGTGCCAGCAGCCAACTGGGGGGCCAAGAGACCCAGTACTTC	CASSQLGGQETQYF
TRBV5-1	NA	once	TRBJ1-6	TGCGCCAGCAGCTTGGAAGCAGGTGGGGATTCACCCCTCCACTTT	CASSLEAGGDSPLHF
TRBV6-4	TRBD1	NA	TRBJ1-1	TGTGCCAGCACCCCGACAGGGAAAGACACTGAAGCTTTCTTT	CASTPTGKDTEAFF
TRBV29-1	NA	NA	TRBJ1-2	TGCAGCCCCTGGGGTGGGGGCTATGGCTACACCTTC	CSPWGGGYGYTF
TRBV27	TRBD1	few	TRBJ1-5	TGTGCCAGCAGCGCCGTCGGGACAGGCTTTGGTCAGCCCCAGCATTTT	CASSAVGTGFGQPQHF
TRBV20-1	NA	few	TRBJ2-5	TGCAGTGCTATTCACAGGCAAGAGACCCAGTACTTC	CSAIHRQETQYF
TRBV20-1	TRBD1	few	TRBJ2-2	TGCAGTGCTAGAGACCCCCGGACAGGGGTGGGCGGGGAGCTGTTTTTT	CSARDPRTGVGGELFF
TRBV19	NA	NA	TRBJ2-5	TGTGCCAGTAGTATAGATCCAGTGTCGGAGACCCAGTACTTC	CASSIDPVSETQYF
TRBV7-3	NA	NA	TRBJ1-2	TGTGCCAGCAGCTTAGGTGGCCGGACAGCCCGCTATGGCTACACCTTC	CASSLGGRTARYGYTF
TRBV6-2/TRBV6-3	TRBD1	NA	TRBJ1-5	TGTGCCAGCAGTTGGGACAGGGAGGGTCTTTGGCCCCAGCATTTT	CASSWDREGLWPQHF
TRBV6-1	NA	once	TRBJ1-1	TGTGCCAGCAAATTACGGGCTACTGAAGCTTTCTTT	CASKLRATEAFF
TRBV6-5	NA	few	TRBJ2-5	TGTGCCAGCAGTTACACGGACGTAGTAGAGACCCAGTACTTC	CASSYTDVVETQYF